This T cell receptor beta chain originates from a study of radiation and T cells in renal cell carcinoma. Broader study findings: From baseline, blood top tumor clonotypes peaked at 2 weeks post-radiation.

Time point specified: blood 4 weeks post-SBRT, at nephrectomy. Specified treatment: 15 Gy SBRT to primary tumor, nephrectomy 4 weeks later. Clear cell pathology was present in this patient's renal cell carcinoma. Note on this clone: Its target is not known.

Germline V lookup: CDR1 SGHRS, CDR2 YFSETQ. CDR3 length: 14 residues. Trimming left V 0 bases short and J 3 bases short, with 7 bases between. Generated by immunoSEQ multiplex PCR, the TCRdb table keeps only in-frame clones and is missing some. Altogether about 86,000 clones are present, 70% to 90% being singletons, with the ten largest covering more than 9%. This receptor was obtained from a man in his forties or fifties with renal cell carcinoma. The sample here was blood, taken from a patient whose treatment included radiotherapy and nephrectomy. The rearrangement uses TRBV5-1 and TRBJ2-1, with D maybe TRBD2 (5 bases). CDR3 nucleotides: TGCGCCAGCAGCTTGGGGACTGGCTACAATGAGCAGTTCTTC. Residues: CASSLGTGYNEQFF. Combining the CDR3 with reference TRBV5-1 and TRBJ2-1 gives the whole variable domain KAGVTQTPRYLIKTRGQQVTLSCSPISGHRSVSWYQQTPGQGLQFLFEYFSETQRNKGNFPGRFSGRQFSNSRSEMNVSTLELGDSALYLCASSLGTGYNEQFFGPGTRLTVL.